The present T cell receptor (beta chain) was sequenced within a study of OX40 agonist ivuxolimab in advanced cancers. Looking at the study overall: The patients received ivuxolimab by intravenous route every 2 weeks at 0.01 to 10 mg/kg. Study results and limitations: Compared with others, partial responders at 0.1-3.0 mg/kg displayed clonal expansion among the lowest.

V shed 10 bases, J shed 7 bases, and the junction held 12 bases outside the gene matches. This CDR3 is 13 amino acids long. Per the germline V gene, CDR1 is LNHDA and CDR2 is SQIVND (reference sequence). As to this clone: Its antigen is unidentified.

TCRdb's copy holds only in-frame clones and misses some; the assay was immunoSEQ multiplex PCR. The data contain 24,000 or so clones, just over 90% of them singletons. V is TRBV19 and J is TRBJ1-2, with 7 bases lining up with TRBD1. This receptor was taken from an adult with an advanced solid tumor such as melanoma, head and neck, liver or kidney cancer. Specimen: CD4+ or CD8+ T cells sorted from blood, collected in a trial of the OX40 agonist ivuxolimab. The CDR3 loop is CATSRGNLGGYTF. The DNA of the CDR3 is TGTGCCACGTCCAGGGGGAACCTGGGTGGCTACACCTTC. Full variable domain (remainder filled in from reference TRBV19 and TRBJ1-2): DGGITQSPKYLFRKEGQNVTLSCEQNLNHDAMYWYRQDPGQGLRLIYYSQIVNDFQKGDIAEGYSVSREKKESFPLTVTSAQKNPTAFYLCATSRGNLGGYTFGSGTRLTVV.